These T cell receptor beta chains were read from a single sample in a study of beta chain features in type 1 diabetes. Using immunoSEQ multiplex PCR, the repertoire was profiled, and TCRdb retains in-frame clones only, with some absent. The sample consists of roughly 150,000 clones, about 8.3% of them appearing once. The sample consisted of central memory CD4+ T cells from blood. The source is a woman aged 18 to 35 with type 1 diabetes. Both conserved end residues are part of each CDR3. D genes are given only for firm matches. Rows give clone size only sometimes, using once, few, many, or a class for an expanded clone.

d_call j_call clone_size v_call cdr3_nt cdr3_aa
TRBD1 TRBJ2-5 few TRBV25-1 TGTGCCAGCAGTCCACGGACAGGGGAAGAGACCCAGTACTTC CASSPRTGEETQYF
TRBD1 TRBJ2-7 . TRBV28 TGTGCCAGCAGTCCACCCGGACAGGGGGCCAACGAGCAGTACTTC CASSPPGQGANEQYF
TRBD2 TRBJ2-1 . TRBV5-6 TGTGCCAGCAGACTTGGACTAGCCGATGTCTGGGAGCAGTTCTTC CASRLGLADVWEQFF
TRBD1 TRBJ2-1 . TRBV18 TGTGCCAGCTCACCGGGACAGGTAGCGAGTGAGCAGTTCTTC CASSPGQVASEQFF
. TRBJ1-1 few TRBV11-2 TGTGCCAGCAGCTTAGACAGGGGCGAAGCTTTCTTT CASSLDRGEAFF
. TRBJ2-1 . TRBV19 TGTGCCAGTAGGTCGCCAGGCTCTAACAATGAGCAGTTCTTC CASRSPGSNNEQFF
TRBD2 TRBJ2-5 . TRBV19 TGTGCCAGTAGTACGGGACTAGCGAGCCCTGAGACCCAGTACTTC CASSTGLASPETQYF
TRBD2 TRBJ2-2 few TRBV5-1 TGCGCCAGCACTAGCGGGAACACCGGGGAGCTGTTTTTT CASTSGNTGELFF
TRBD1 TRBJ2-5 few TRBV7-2 TGTGCCAGCAGCCCTTACAGGGGCGAGACCCAGTACTTC CASSPYRGETQYF
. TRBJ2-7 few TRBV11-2 TGTGCCAGCAGCGTACAGGGCTACGAGCAGTACTTC CASSVQGYEQYF
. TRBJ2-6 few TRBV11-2 TGTGCCAGCAGCTACAGCCACTCCTCTGGGGCCAACGTCCTGACTTTC CASSYSHSSGANVLTF
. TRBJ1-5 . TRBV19 TGTGCCAGTAGTATGGGGGCCCAGCCCCAGCATTTT CASSMGAQPQHF
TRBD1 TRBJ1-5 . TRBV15 TGTGCCACCAGCAGTGAAAGGACAGGGATAAGGCATTTT CATSSERTGIRHF
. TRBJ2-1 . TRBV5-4 TGTGCCAGCAGCTTGGTAGGCCGGGGTTTGGATGAGCAGTTCTTC CASSLVGRGLDEQFF